This TCR beta chain was sequenced during a study of regulatory T cells in long-lasting Graves disease. iRepertoire HTBI primers and Arm-PCR of CDR3 regions built TCR beta libraries. Study processing details: The samples included roughly 62 TRBV and 15 or so TRBJ segments. Via MiXCR, TCRdb re-called the multiplex PCR reads, giving one row per CDR3 protein. These V and J calls rely on TCRdb rather than the paper's analysis. The profile shows about half a million distinct CDR3 sequences, around 13% of them singletons. This clonotype was counted ten times or more. Its antigen is currently unknown. Stated time point: newly diagnosed GD, antithyroid drugs for less than 3 months. The TCR library was prepared using RNA isolated from PBMCs. Findings and limits, study-wide: Persistent disease exhibited a predilection for TRBV28, TRBJ1-2 and TRBJ2-5.

The CDR3 totals 14 residues. CDR1 is SGDLS, CDR2 YYNGEE, per germline. Trimming cost V 5 bases and J 7 bases; bases outside gene matches: 10. Separately, the same data were catalogued under a study of T cells in Graves' hyperthyroidism and ophthalmopathy. That work states: Also found in blood were most expanded thyroid clonotypes above 0.001.

The source is a woman aged 25 to 39 with Graves disease. The sequencing here drew on peripheral blood mononuclear cells (PBMCs), taken at new diagnosis, from a patient treated with antithyroid drugs. The chain recombines TRBV9 with TRBJ1-2, with 8 bases that match TRBD1. CDR3 amino acids: CASSTVGRGPGYTF. The CDR3 nucleotides are TGTGCCAGCAGTACTGTGGGCAGGGGGCCTGGCTACACCTTC.